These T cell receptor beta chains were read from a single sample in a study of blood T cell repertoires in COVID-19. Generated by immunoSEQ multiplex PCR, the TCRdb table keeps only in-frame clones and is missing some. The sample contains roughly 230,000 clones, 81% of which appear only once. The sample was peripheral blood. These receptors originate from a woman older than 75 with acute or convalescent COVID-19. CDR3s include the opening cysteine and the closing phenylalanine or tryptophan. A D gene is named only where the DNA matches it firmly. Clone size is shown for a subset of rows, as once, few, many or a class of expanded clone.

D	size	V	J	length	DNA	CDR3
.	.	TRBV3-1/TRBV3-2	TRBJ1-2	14	TGTGCCAGCAGCCAAGATGTGCGGGTCAGAGGCTACACCTTC	CASSQDVRVRGYTF
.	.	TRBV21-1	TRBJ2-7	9	TGTGCCAGCAGCAAGCGGGAATACTTC	CASSKREYF
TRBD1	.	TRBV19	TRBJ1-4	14	TGTGCCAGTAGCCCCGTGGGGACAGGGCGAGAACTGTTTTTT	CASSPVGTGRELFF
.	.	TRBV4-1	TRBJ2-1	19	TGCGCCAGCAGCCAAGATTTTTTGGGGGCCGCTAGCTCCTACAATGAGCAGTTCTTC	CASSQDFLGAASSYNEQFF
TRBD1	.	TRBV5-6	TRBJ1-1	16	TGTGCCAGCAGGTTGGGCTGGGGACAGGGGTCCACTGAAGCTTTCTTT	CASRLGWGQGSTEAFF
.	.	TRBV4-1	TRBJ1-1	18	TGCGCCAGCAGCCTTGGCCCAACAGCATCCCGGGGGAACACTGAAGCTTTCTTT	CASSLGPTASRGNTEAFF
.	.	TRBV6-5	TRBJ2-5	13	TGTGCCAGCAGTCCCCGCCCTAAAGAGACCCAGTACTTC	CASSPRPKETQYF
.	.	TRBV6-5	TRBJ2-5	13	TGTGCCAGCAGTTATTTGGCTAGAGAGACCCAGTACTTC	CASSYLARETQYF
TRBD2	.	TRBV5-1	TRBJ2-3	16	TGCGCCAGCAGCTCGGGACTAGCGGGGAGCACAGATACGCAGTATTTT	CASSSGLAGSTDTQYF
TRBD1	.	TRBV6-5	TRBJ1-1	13	TGTGCCAGTCGGACAGGGGTGAACACTGAAGCTTTCTTT	CASRTGVNTEAFF
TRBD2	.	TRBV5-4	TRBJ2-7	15	TGTGCCAGCAGCGTTGGAGCGGGAGGGAGCTACGAGCAGTACTTC	CASSVGAGGSYEQYF
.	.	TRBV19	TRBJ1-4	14	TGTGCCAGTAGTAAAGACAGAACTAATGAAAAACTGTTTTTT	CASSKDRTNEKLFF
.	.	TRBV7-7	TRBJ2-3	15	TGTGCCAGCAGCTTAAGGGGGGGACGCACAGATACGCAGTATTTT	CASSLRGGRTDTQYF
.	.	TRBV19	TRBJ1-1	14	TGTGCCACCAAACTGGGGCTTCTGAACACTGAAGCTTTCTTT	CATKLGLLNTEAFF
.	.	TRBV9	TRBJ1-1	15	TGTGCCAGCAGCCCCCGCCCCCTGGGCGGGACTGAAGCTTTCTTT	CASSPRPLGGTEAFF
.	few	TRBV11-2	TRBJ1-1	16	TGTGCCAGCAGCCCAGGACAGTGGGAGCGGAACACTGAAGCTTTCTTT	CASSPGQWERNTEAFF
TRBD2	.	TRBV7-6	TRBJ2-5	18	TGTGCCAGCAGCTTAGGACTAGCGGGAGGCTATAACCAAGAGACCCAGTACTTC	CASSLGLAGGYNQETQYF
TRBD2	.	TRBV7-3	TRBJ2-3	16	TGTGCCAGCAGCCCCTCCGGGACTAGCAGCGCAGATACGCAGTATTTT	CASSPSGTSSADTQYF